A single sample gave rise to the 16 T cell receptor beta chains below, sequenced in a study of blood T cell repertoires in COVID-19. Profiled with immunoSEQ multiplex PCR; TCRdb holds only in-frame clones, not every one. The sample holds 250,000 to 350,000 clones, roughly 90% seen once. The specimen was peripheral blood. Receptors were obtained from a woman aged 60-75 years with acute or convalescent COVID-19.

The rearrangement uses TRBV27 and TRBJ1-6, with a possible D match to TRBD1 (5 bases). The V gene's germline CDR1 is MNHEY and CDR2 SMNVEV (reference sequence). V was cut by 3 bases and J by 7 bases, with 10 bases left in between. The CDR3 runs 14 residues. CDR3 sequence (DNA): TGTGCCAGCAGTTTCGGCAGGGCCAATTCACCCCTCCACTTT. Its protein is CASSFGRANSPLHF.

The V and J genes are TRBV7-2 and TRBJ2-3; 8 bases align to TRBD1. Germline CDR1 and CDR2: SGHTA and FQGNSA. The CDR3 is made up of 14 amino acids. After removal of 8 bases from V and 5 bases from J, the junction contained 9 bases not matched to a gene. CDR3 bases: TGTGCCAGCCGGCCAGGGGGCGTGGGAGATACGCAGTATTTT. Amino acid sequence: CASRPGGVGDTQYF.

For the CDR3, the DNA is TGTGCCAGCAGCTTGATGGGCGGGGTGAACACTGAAGCTTTCTTT. Its protein is CASSLMGGVNTEAFF. The gene calls are TRBV5-4 and TRBJ1-1; D remains ambiguous. The length of the CDR3 is 15 residues. Germline assignment: CDR1 SGHNT and CDR2 YYREEE (reference sequence). Between the trimmed V and J ends, which lost 1 base and 0 bases, there was a span of 10 bases.

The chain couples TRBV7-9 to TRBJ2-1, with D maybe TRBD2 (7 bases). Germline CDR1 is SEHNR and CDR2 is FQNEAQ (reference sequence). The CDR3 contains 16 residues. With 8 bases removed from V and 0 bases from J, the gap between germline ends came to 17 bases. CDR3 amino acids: CASVQGGGSSYNEQFF. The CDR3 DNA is TGTGCCAGCGTCCAAGGGGGGGGAAGCTCCTACAATGAGCAGTTCTTC.

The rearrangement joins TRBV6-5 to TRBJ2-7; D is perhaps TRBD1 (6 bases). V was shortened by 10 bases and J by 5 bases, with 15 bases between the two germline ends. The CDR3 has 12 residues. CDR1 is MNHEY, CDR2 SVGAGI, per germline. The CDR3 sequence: CATLEQGHEQYF. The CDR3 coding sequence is TGTGCCACCTTGGAACAGGGCCACGAGCAGTACTTC.

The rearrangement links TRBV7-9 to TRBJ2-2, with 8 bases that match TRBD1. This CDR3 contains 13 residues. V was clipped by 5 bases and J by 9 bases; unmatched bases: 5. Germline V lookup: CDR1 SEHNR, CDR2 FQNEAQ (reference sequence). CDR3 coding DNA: TGTGCCAGCAGCCGGACAGGGACGCGGGAGCTGTTTTTT. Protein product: CASSRTGTRELFF.

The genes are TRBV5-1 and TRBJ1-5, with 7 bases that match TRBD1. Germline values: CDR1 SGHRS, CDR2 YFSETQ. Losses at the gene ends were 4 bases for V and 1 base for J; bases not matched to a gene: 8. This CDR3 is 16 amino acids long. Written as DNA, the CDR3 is TGCGCCAGCAGCGGCGAGACAGGGTGGAGCAATCAGCCCCAGCATTTT. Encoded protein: CASSGETGWSNQPQHF.

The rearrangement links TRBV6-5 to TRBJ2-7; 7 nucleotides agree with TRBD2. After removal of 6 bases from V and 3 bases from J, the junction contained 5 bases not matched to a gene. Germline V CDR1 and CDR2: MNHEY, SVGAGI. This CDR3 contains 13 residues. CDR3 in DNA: TGTGCCAGCAGCGCGGGGGTTGACTACGAGCAGTACTTC. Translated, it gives CASSAGVDYEQYF.

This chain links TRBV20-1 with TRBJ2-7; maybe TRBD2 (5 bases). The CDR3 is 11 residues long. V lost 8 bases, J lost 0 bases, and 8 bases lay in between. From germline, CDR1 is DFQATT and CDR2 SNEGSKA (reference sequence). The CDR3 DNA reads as TGCAGTACTGAGGGCTCCTACGAGCAGTACTTC. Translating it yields CSTEGSYEQYF.

The CDR3 bases are TGTGCCAGCAGCTCCAGCCGGACAGGGGCGACACCCCTCCACTTT. Protein product: CASSSSRTGATPLHF. The V and J genes are TRBV7-2 and TRBJ1-6; 9 bases are a match to TRBD1. The CDR3 extends over 15 amino acids. Germline lookup yields CDR1 SGHTA and CDR2 FQGNSA. V gave up 4 bases and J gave up 11 bases; unmatched junction bases: 9.

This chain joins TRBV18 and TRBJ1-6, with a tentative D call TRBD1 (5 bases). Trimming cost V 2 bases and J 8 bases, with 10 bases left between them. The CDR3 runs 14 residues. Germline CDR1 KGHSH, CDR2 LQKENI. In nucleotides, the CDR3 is TGTGCCAGCTCACCAGGGGGGATCGATTCACCCCTCCACTTT. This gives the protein CASSPGGIDSPLHF.

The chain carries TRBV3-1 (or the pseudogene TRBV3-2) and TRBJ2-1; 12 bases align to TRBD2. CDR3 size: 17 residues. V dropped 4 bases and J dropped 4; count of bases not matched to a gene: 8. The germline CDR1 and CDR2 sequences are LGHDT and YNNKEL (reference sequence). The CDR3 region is CASSLEKGLAGYNEQFF. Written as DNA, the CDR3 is TGTGCCAGCAGCCTAGAGAAAGGACTAGCGGGGTACAATGAGCAGTTCTTC.

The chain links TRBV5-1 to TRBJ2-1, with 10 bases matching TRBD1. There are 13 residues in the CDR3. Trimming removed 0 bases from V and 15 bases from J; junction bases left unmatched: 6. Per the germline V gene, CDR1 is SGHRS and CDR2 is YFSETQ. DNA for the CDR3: TGCGCCAGCAGCTTGGGACAGGGGGCATCTCTGTTCTTC. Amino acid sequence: CASSLGQGASLFF.

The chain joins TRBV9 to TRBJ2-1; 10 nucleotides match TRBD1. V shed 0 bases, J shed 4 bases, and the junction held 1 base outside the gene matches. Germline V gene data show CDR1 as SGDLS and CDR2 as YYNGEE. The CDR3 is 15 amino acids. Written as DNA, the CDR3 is TGTGCCAGCAGCGTAGGGGACAGGGGATACAATGAGCAGTTCTTC. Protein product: CASSVGDRGYNEQFF.

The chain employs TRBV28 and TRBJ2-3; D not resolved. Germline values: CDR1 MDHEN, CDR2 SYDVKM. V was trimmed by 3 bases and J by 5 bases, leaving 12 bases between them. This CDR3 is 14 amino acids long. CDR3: CASSFSSAGDTQYF. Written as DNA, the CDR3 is TGTGCCAGCAGTTTCTCCAGCGCCGGAGATACGCAGTATTTT.

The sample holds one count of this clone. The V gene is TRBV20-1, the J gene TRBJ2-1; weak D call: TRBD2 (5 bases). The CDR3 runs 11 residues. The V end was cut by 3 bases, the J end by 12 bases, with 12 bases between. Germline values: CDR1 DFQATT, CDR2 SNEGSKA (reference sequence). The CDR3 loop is CSASRDPRQFF. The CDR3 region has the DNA TGCAGTGCTAGCCGGGATCCCAGGCAGTTCTTC.